These 16 T cell receptor beta chains were all obtained from the same sample, sequenced in a study of identical twins. MiXCR, applied by TCRdb to the 5' RACE reads, yields one record per CDR3 protein. Of around 480,000 distinct CDR3 sequences listed, approximately 15% are singletons. Separately, the same data were catalogued under a study of yellow fever vaccine responses in identical twins.

Source material: CD4+ T cells sorted from blood. The receptor set was obtained from a woman between 18 and 29 years old in good health.

This clonotype has a handful of counts. This chain uses TRBV12-3 or TRBV12-4 with TRBJ1-1; 9 bases map to TRBD1. The CDR3 extends over 15 amino acids. V lost 2 bases and J lost 1; bases outside the gene matches: 2. The DNA for the CDR3 is TGTGCCAGCAGTTTAACGGGACAGGGGAACACTGAAGCTTTCTTT. It yields the protein CASSLTGQGNTEAFF.

The V gene is TRBV7-9, the J gene TRBJ2-5; 11 nucleotides match TRBD2. The CDR3 sequence is 16 residues long. The germline V gene has CDR1 SEHNR and CDR2 FQNEAQ (reference sequence). V shed 4 bases and J 0 bases; nucleotides not matched to a gene: 4. The CDR3 region has the DNA TGTGCCAGCAGCTCTAGACTAGCGGGGTACCAAGAGACCCAGTACTTC. Protein: CASSSRLAGYQETQYF.

The chain carries TRBV11-2 and TRBJ1-3; possibly TRBD1 for D (6 bases). Germline CDR1 reads SGHAT; CDR2 reads FQNNGV. V lost 0 bases and J 3 bases, leaving 9 bases between the germline ends. The CDR3 covers 15 residues. The chain's CDR3 is CASSLEGGIGNTIYF. CDR3 sequence (DNA): TGTGCCAGCAGCTTAGAGGGGGGCATTGGAAACACCATATATTTT.

This sequence joins TRBV13 and TRBJ2-3; 9 bases align to TRBD2. V trimming: 6 bases; J trimming: 2 bases; junction bases outside the gene matches: 6. The CDR3 is made up of 15 amino acids. In germline, CDR1 is PRHDT, CDR2 FYEKMQ (reference sequence). In DNA form, the CDR3 reads TGTGCCAGCAGAGGAGCGGGGGGCCACACAGATACGCAGTATTTT. Protein sequence: CASRGAGGHTDTQYF. Combining the CDR3 with reference TRBV13 and TRBJ2-3 gives the whole variable domain AAGVIQSPRHLIKEKRETATLKCYPIPRHDTVYWYQQGPGQDPQFLISFYEKMQSDKGSIPDRFSAQQFSDYHSELNMSSLELGDSALYFCASRGAGGHTDTQYFGPGTRLTVL.

A few counts support this clonotype. This chain links TRBV7-2 with TRBJ2-1, with D perhaps matching TRBD2 (6 bases). Per the germline V gene, CDR1 is SGHTA and CDR2 is FQGNSA. CDR3 length: 17 residues. V was shortened by 4 bases and J by 5 bases, with 21 bases between the two germline ends. The CDR3 is CASSSYRLAGSNNEQFF. For the CDR3, the DNA is TGTGCCAGCAGCTCCTACCGGCTGGCGGGATCAAACAATGAGCAGTTCTTC.

The rearrangement joins TRBV7-2 to TRBJ2-3; 7 bases agree with TRBD2. Looked up from germline, CDR1 is SGHTA and CDR2 is FQGNSA. The V and J ends lost 6 bases and 1 base, in that order; junction bases with no gene match: 4. The CDR3 spans 14 residues. The CDR3 region has the DNA TGTGCCAGCAGACCTACTAGCGGCACAGATACGCAGTATTTT. Translating gives CASRPTSGTDTQYF.

The rearrangement links TRBV6-5 to TRBJ2-7; TRBD2 matches 7 bases. The CDR3 totals 14 residues. CDR1 and CDR2 (germline): MNHEY, SVGAGI. J gave up 3 bases and V 2 bases, and 4 bases lay outside the gene matches. In nucleotides, the CDR3 is TGTGCCAGCAGTTACGGTGGGACTAACTACGAGCAGTACTTC. Its translation is CASSYGGTNYEQYF.

V is TRBV28 and J is TRBJ2-7; D is perhaps TRBD1 (6 bases). The CDR3 runs 13 residues. Trimming removed 7 bases from V and 2 bases from J, with 12 bases in between. CDR1 MDHEN and CDR2 SYDVKM come from the germline V gene. The CDR3 region is CASTSTGTYEQYF. CDR3 coding DNA: TGTGCCAGCACCTCAACAGGGACCTACGAGCAGTACTTC.

This clonotype was detected only a few times. V gene TRBV5-6 combines with J gene TRBJ2-7; no definite D call. The V and J ends lost 3 bases and 4 bases respectively, with 11 bases between them. Per germline, CDR1 SGHDT and CDR2 YYEEEE. The CDR3 is made up of 13 amino acids. The CDR3 region has the DNA TGTGCCAGCAGCTCCCAGTCCCGATACGAGCAGTACTTC. Its protein product is CASSSQSRYEQYF.

The chain combines TRBV20-1 with TRBJ2-3, with TRBD2 matching over 8 bases. Trimming at V came to 4 bases and at J to 2 bases, leaving 11 bases not matched to a gene. Germline CDR1 and CDR2: DFQATT and SNEGSKA (reference sequence). The CDR3 runs 16 residues. The CDR3 loop is CSAKRGRGGHTDTQYF. CDR3 DNA: TGCAGTGCTAAACGAGGCCGCGGGGGGCACACAGATACGCAGTATTTT.

This clonotype was seen a few times. This chain connects TRBV6-2 or TRBV6-3 to TRBJ2-7, with D perhaps TRBD1 or TRBD2 (6 bases each). Trimming shortened V by 7 bases and J by 0 bases, and 13 bases separated the two germline ends. The germline V gene has CDR1 MNHEY and CDR2 SVGEGT. CDR3 length: 14 amino acids. CDR3 amino acids: CASKPQGLSYEQYF. The DNA of the CDR3 is TGTGCCAGCAAACCACAGGGACTCTCCTACGAGCAGTACTTC.

This clonotype turned up a few times. The rearrangement uses TRBV5-6 and TRBJ2-7, with 10 bases identical to TRBD2. Looked up from germline, CDR1 is SGHDT and CDR2 is YYEEEE. The CDR3 covers 18 residues. Trimming at V came to 1 base and at J to 3 bases, leaving 13 bases not matched to a gene. CDR3 loop: CASSLKPGLANLLYEQYF. As DNA, the CDR3 is TGTGCCAGCAGCTTGAAACCGGGACTAGCGAACCTCCTCTACGAGCAGTACTTC.

This rearrangement joins TRBV5-1 to TRBJ2-5, with 7 bases lining up with TRBD2. Germline-derived CDR1 and CDR2 are SGHRS and YFSETQ. The CDR3 consists of 19 residues. V lost 2 bases and J lost 1; bases outside the gene matches: 17. This CDR3 is CASSFGMIGGIQAQETQYF. In DNA, the CDR3 is TGCGCCAGCAGCTTTGGGATGATCGGGGGGATTCAGGCCCAAGAGACCCAGTACTTC.

This clonotype was counted at least ten times. This chain uses TRBV5-1 with TRBJ2-1; 13 nucleotides match TRBD2. There are 15 residues in the CDR3. Per the germline V gene, CDR1 is SGHRS and CDR2 is YFSETQ. V shed 4 bases and J 9 bases; nucleotides not matched to a gene: 7. CDR3 in DNA: TGCGCCAGCAGCCTTACTAGCGGGGGGGCCGTTGAGCAGTTCTTC. Encoded protein: CASSLTSGGAVEQFF.

The rearrangement uses TRBV10-3 and TRBJ1-6; 7 bases are a match to TRBD1. The germline CDR1 and CDR2 sequences are ENHRY and SYGVKD. The CDR3 loop spans 16 amino acids. V lost 0 bases, J lost 9 bases, and 8 bases stayed unmatched. This CDR3 reads CAISESFGTAGSPLHF. CDR3 DNA sequence: TGTGCCATCAGTGAGTCTTTCGGGACAGCCGGTTCACCCCTCCACTTT.

This clonotype has a handful of counts. The rearrangement joins TRBV5-6 to TRBJ2-1; 10 bases are a match to TRBD1. There are 15 residues in the CDR3. Germline CDR1 and CDR2: SGHDT and YYEEEE. The trim removed 4 bases at V and 7 bases at J, leaving 8 bases unmatched. CDR3 nucleotide sequence: TGTGCCAGCAGCCCGACAGGGGGCGCGGCGAATGAGCAGTTCTTC. It yields the protein CASSPTGGAANEQFF.